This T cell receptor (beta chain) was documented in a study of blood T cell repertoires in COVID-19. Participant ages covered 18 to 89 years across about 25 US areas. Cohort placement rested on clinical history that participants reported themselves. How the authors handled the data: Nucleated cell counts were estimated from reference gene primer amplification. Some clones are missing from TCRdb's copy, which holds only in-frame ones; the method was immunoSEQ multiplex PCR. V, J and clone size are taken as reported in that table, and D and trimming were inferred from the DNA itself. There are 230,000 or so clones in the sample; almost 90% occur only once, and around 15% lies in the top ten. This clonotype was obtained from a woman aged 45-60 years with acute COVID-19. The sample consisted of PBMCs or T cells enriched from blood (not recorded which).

The CDR3 DNA sequence: TGTGCCAGCTCACCGCGGACACAAAGCACAGATACGCAGTATTTT. It yields the protein CASSPRTQSTDTQYF. The chain links TRBV18 to TRBJ2-3; D is possibly TRBD1 (5 bases). The CDR3 is 15 residues long. V was pared by 3 bases and J by 0 bases, with 10 bases between. Germline CDR1 reads KGHSH; CDR2 reads LQKENI. The full variable domain, rest sourced from reference TRBV18 and TRBJ2-3, is NAGVMQNPRHLVRRRGQEARLRCSPMKGHSHVYWYRQLPEEGLKFMVYLQKENIIDESGMPKERFSAEFPKEGPSILRIQQVVRGDSAAYFCASSPRTQSTDTQYFGPGTRLTVL.